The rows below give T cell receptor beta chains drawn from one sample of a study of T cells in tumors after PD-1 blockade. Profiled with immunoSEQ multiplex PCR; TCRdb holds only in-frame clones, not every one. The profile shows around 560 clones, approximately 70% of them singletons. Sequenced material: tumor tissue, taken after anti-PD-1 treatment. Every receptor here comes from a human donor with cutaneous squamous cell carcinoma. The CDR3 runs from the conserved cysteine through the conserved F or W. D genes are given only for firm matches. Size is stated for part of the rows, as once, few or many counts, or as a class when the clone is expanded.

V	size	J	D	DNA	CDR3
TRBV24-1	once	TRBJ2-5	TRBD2	TGTGCCACCAGTGATCCGTCGACTAGCCGGGAGACCCAGTACTTC	CATSDPSTSRETQYF
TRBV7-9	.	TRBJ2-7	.	TGTGCCAGCAGCCCACCGGGGAGCTCCTACGAGCAGTACTTC	CASSPPGSSYEQYF
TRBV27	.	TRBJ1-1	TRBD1	TGTGCCAGCCACCGGGACAGAATTTCTCTTGCAGAAGCTTTCTTT	CASHRDRISLAEAFF
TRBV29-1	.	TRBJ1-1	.	TGCAGCGCCACCGTCACTGAAGCTTTCTTT	CSATVTEAFF
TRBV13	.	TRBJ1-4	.	TGTGCCAGCAGCTTCCGACTCAGCACTACCTCCAATGAAAAACTGTTTTTT	CASSFRLSTTSNEKLFF
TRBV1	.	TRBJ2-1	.	TGCACCAGCAGCCAAGGGACTAGTGCATACAATGAGCAGTTCTTC	CTSSQGTSAYNEQFF
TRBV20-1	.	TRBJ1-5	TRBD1	TGCAGTGCTAGTCCCGGACAGGGCGGGGATCAGCCCCAGCATTTT	CSASPGQGGDQPQHF
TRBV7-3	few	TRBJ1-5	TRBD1	TGTGCCAGCAGCATACCGGGACAGGGGGTTAGCAATCAGCCCCAGCATTTT	CASSIPGQGVSNQPQHF
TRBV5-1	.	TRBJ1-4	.	TGCGCCAGCAGCTCCCAAGCCTCTGAAAAACTGTTTTTT	CASSSQASEKLFF
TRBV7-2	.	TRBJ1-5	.	TGTGCCAGCAGCTTAAACCGGCATAGCAATCAGCCCCAGCATTTT	CASSLNRHSNQPQHF
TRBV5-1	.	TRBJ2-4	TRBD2	TGCGCCAGCAGCTTGGGACTAGCGGAGAAAAACATTCAGTACTTC	CASSLGLAEKNIQYF
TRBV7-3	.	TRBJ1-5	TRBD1	TGTGCCAGCAGCTTAACGGGACAGAATAGCAATCAGCCCCAGCATTTT	CASSLTGQNSNQPQHF
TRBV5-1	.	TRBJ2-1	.	TGCGCCAGCAGCTTGGAGGACGCTAACTACAATGAGCAGTTCTTC	CASSLEDANYNEQFF
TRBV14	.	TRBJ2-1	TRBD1	TGTGCCAGCAGCCCCATGACAGGGATCGATGAGCAGTTCTTC	CASSPMTGIDEQFF
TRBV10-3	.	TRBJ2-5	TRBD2	TGTGCCATCAGGGGGACTAGCGGAAAACAAGAGACCCAGTACTTC	CAIRGTSGKQETQYF
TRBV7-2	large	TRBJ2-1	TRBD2	TGTGCCAGCAGCAAACTAGCGGGGGGTGAGCAGTTCTTC	CASSKLAGGEQFF
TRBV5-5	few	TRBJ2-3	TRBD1	TGTGCCAGCAGCTCTTCGGGACAGGGAGTCACAGATACGCAGTATTTT	CASSSSGQGVTDTQYF
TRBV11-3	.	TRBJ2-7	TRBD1	TGTGCCAGCAGCCCCGGTGACAGGGTCTCCTACGAGCAGTACTTC	CASSPGDRVSYEQYF
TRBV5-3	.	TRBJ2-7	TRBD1	TGTGCCAGAAGCAGGGACAGATGCCCATACGAGCAGTACTTC	CARSRDRCPYEQYF
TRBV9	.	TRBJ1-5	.	TGTGCCAGCAGCGTAAGGCCGAATCAGCCCCAGCATTTT	CASSVRPNQPQHF
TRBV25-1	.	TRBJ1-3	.	TGTGCCAGCAGTGACACGGTCGGCACCATATATTTT	CASSDTVGTIYF
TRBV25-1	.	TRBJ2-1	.	TGTGCCAGCAGTGAATACGGCCTTAAAGAGCAGTTCTTC	CASSEYGLKEQFF
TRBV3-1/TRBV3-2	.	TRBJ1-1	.	TGTGCCAGCAGTTCCGGTAAGAACACTGAAGCTTTCTTT	CASSSGKNTEAFF
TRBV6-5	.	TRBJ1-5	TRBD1	TGTGCCAGCATGAGGGACAGGGGACTTATGGGGCCCCAGCATTTT	CASMRDRGLMGPQHF